In this sample, the clone carrying this T cell receptor (beta chain) turned up many times. Relative to the germline gene, one junction end is altered; a read error may explain this. CDR1 and CDR2 (germline): SNHLY, FYNNEI. The CDR3 runs to 15 residues. TCR beta CDR3 regions came from multiplex PCR with 32 forward V and 13 reverse J primers. TCRdb called the multiplex PCR reads again in MiXCR, with one record for every CDR3 protein. The sample carries about 21,000 distinct CDR3 sequences, approximately 30% recorded once. Genomic DNA from bulk tumor acted as the template, and 600 ng was loaded per sample. Doctors removed several biopsies from each primary tumor during surgery, keeping them far apart. Their non-small cell lung cancer was newly diagnosed and untreated, and the patients underwent curative surgery. These data are taken from a study of immune heterogeneity within non-small cell lung tumors.

Sample: lung tumor tissue. The chain carries TRBV2 and TRBJ2-2; 9 nucleotides line up with TRBD1. The TCR originated in a man aged 40-49 years with non-small cell lung cancer. The CDR3 DNA reads TGTGCCAGCAGAGAAGGGACAGGGCGAACCGGGGAGCTGTTTTTT. Its translation is CASREGTGRTGELFF.